Here is one TCR beta chain with its context. Antigen specificity is unknown. Only in-frame clones appear in the TCRdb table, and some are missing; sequencing was by immunoSEQ multiplex PCR. The data hold approximately 92,000 clones, with approximately 84% observed a single time. The data stem from a study of T cell responses to AZD1222 COVID-19 vaccine. Notes on the study in general: Donors in the cohort were predominantly white British and more often female, and clonal diversity was possibly underestimated. Spike was spanned by vaccine-associated CD4 TCRs, which were dominant at 160-218 and 743-854. Repertoire sampling happened only post peak T cell response.

V lost 3 bases and J lost 8, with 10 bases in between. CDR3 length: 12 amino acids. From germline, CDR1 is MDHEN and CDR2 SYDVKM. The sample consisted of peripheral blood, taken on day 0 of AZD1222 vaccination. The chain joins TRBV28 to TRBJ1-2; no clear D. The origin of this receptor is an adult in good health. In nucleotides, the CDR3 is TGTGCCAGCAGTTTTGAGGGTAGGGGCTACACCTTC. Protein sequence: CASSFEGRGYTF.